Following are 14 T cell receptor beta chains from one sample sequenced in a study of T cell clones after liver transplantation (dated by TCRdb to the late 2010s). To prepare the library, the immunoSEQ multiplex PCR assay was applied. In TCRdb, the immuneACCESS table is reduced to in-frame sequences with V and J assigned. These tables do not hold every clone; where another copy was compared, an unresolved V gene accounts for under half, and the others remain unexplained. The sample records about 45,000 clones, about 86% of which are singletons. The ten top clones hold over 2% of the sample. The sequencing here drew on CD4+ T cells from blood, taken 24 months after liver transplant. The receptors come from a human patient who received a liver transplant. Following a transplant, some T cells may be graft donor cells, not patient cells.

This clone has only one observation. V usage is TRBV2 and J usage is TRBJ1-1; D not resolved. The CDR3 contains 13 residues. Germline CDR1 is SNHLY and CDR2 is FYNNEI. V lost 1 base and J lost 8, with 11 bases in between. Here the CDR3 reads CASSEGAEIEAFF. The DNA for the CDR3 is TGTGCCAGCAGTGAAGGTGCCGAAATCGAAGCTTTCTTT.

This clone was seen a single time. CDR3 DNA sequence: TGTGCCAGCAGCGGCTCGGGAGGGAGCACAGATACGCAGTATTTT. This encodes CASSGSGGSTDTQYF. The chain couples TRBV7-8 to TRBJ2-3; 8 bases are shared with TRBD2. The CDR3 extends over 15 amino acids. Germline V gene sequence: CDR1 SGHVS, CDR2 FQNEAQ. Trimming at V came to 5 bases and at J to 0 bases, leaving 4 bases not matched to a gene.

The chain is built from TRBV6-6 and TRBJ2-2; D tentatively fits TRBD1 or TRBD2 (5 bases each). CDR1 is MNHNY and CDR2 is SVGAGI in the germline V gene (reference sequence). The length of the CDR3 is 16 residues. V lost 11 bases and J lost 6, with 25 bases in between. This CDR3 is CAAAHDRWGPPGELFF. The CDR3 bases are TGTGCCGCAGCGCATGACCGATGGGGACCCCCCGGGGAGCTGTTTTTT.

The chain employs TRBV10-1 and TRBJ2-2, with 8 bases fitting TRBD1. This CDR3 is built from 17 residues. V lost 3 bases and J lost 6; bases outside the gene matches: 12. Germline V gene sequence: CDR1 WNHNN, CDR2 SYGVQD (reference sequence). DNA for the CDR3: TGCGCCAGCAGTGAAGGGACAGGATACGGCGGTCCCGGGGAGCTGTTTTTT. Encoded protein: CASSEGTGYGGPGELFF.

As DNA, the CDR3 is TGTGCCAGCAGTGAAGAGGGCGGCCTAGGAGGCACTGAAGCTTTCTTT. As protein: CASSEEGGLGGTEAFF. The V call is TRBV6-1, the J call TRBJ1-1; D gene uncertain. V was pared by 1 base and J by 4 bases, with 16 bases between. The CDR3 extends over 16 amino acids. Germline V gene lookup returns CDR1 MNHNS and CDR2 SASEGT.

The V and J genes are TRBV6-5 and TRBJ2-1; perhaps TRBD1 as D (6 bases). Trimming pared 5 bases from V and 7 bases from J, leaving 12 bases between. Germline CDR1 is MNHEY and CDR2 is SVGAGI. The CDR3 has 13 residues. The DNA of the CDR3 is TGTGCCAGCAGTCGCCTAGGGGGAAATGAGCAGTTCTTC. Residues: CASSRLGGNEQFF.

The chain employs TRBV27 and TRBJ2-7; no firm D call. The CDR3 totals 13 residues. CDR1 is MNHEY and CDR2 is SMNVEV in the germline V gene (reference sequence). Trimming took off 5 bases at V and 7 bases at J, with 15 bases between the two ends. The CDR3: CASSTPPVGEQYF. CDR3 in DNA: TGTGCCAGCAGTACCCCCCCCGTGGGGGAGCAGTACTTC.

The rearrangement links TRBV5-6 to TRBJ2-1, with 7 bases that match TRBD1. Germline V gives CDR1 SGHDT, CDR2 YYEEEE. Germline trimming cut 0 bases from V and 2 bases from J; bases unmatched to any gene: 5. The CDR3 loop spans 16 amino acids. The CDR3 bases are TGTGCCAGCAGCTTGGACAGGGGCGTCGCCTACAATGAGCAGTTCTTC. This codes for CASSLDRGVAYNEQFF.

This chain connects TRBV7-3 to TRBJ2-1, with 7 bases matching TRBD2. J gave up 7 bases and V 3 bases, and 9 bases lay outside the gene matches. This CDR3 contains 15 residues. Germline V gene data show CDR1 as SGHTA and CDR2 as FQGTGA. The DNA of the CDR3 is TGTGCCAGCAGCTTGGGAGGGGCCATAGGGAATGAGCAGTTCTTC. Its protein is CASSLGGAIGNEQFF.

The rearrangement links TRBV11-2 to TRBJ2-5; D is unresolved. V was clipped by 5 bases and J by 2 bases, with 9 bases between them. CDR1 SGHAT and CDR2 FQNNGV come from the germline V gene. CDR3 length: 13 residues. CDR3: CASSKGLQETQYF. The CDR3, as DNA: TGTGCCAGCAGCAAAGGTTTGCAAGAGACCCAGTACTTC.

This chain connects TRBV6-1 to TRBJ2-5; D is ambiguous. The ends were cut back, 3 bases at V and 2 bases at J, with 4 bases in the middle. Germline values: CDR1 MNHNS, CDR2 SASEGT. This CDR3 has 12 residues. The CDR3 sequence is CASSENQETQYF. The CDR3 nucleotides read TGTGCCAGCAGTGAGAATCAAGAGACCCAGTACTTC.

The J gene is TRBJ2-7, the V gene TRBV29-1, with D uncertain. Trimming took off 2 bases at V and 1 base at J, with 3 bases between the two ends. CDR1 SQVTM and CDR2 ANQGSEA come from the germline V gene. This CDR3 comprises 11 residues. CDR3 region: CSVEQSYEQYF. The CDR3 DNA follows: TGCAGCGTTGAACAGTCCTACGAGCAGTACTTC.

The chain couples TRBV4-2 to TRBJ2-2; 8 bases align to TRBD2. Germline V CDR1 and CDR2: LGHNA, YNFKEQ. This CDR3 has 17 amino acids. Trimming took 0 bases from V and 0 from J; bases not matched to a gene: 3. CDR3 amino acids: CASSQDQAGANTGELFF. DNA for the CDR3: TGTGCCAGCAGCCAAGATCAAGCGGGGGCGAACACCGGGGAGCTGTTTTTT.

This chain joins TRBV2 and TRBJ1-2, with a tentative D call TRBD1 (5 bases). Between the trimmed V and J ends, which lost 5 bases and 5 bases, there was a span of 12 bases. The CDR3 spans 13 residues. Germline CDR1 is SNHLY and CDR2 is FYNNEI. The CDR3 sequence: CASSIGTQYGYTF. CDR3 coding DNA: TGTGCCAGCAGTATCGGGACGCAGTATGGCTACACCTTC.